A selection of T cell receptor beta chains follows, all from one sample in a study of regulatory T cells in long-lasting Graves disease. TCRdb re-called the multiplex PCR reads with MiXCR, one entry per CDR3 protein. Among about 320,000 distinct CDR3 sequences listed, over 15% were seen once. Sequencing used peripheral blood mononuclear cells (PBMCs), obtained at new diagnosis, from a patient treated with antithyroid drugs. The source is a female donor with Graves disease. Each CDR3 is given with its conserved first and last residue. D genes are given only for firm matches. Only some rows state a clone size, as once, few, many or a class for expanded clones.

D gene	J gene	V gene	clone size	CDR3 DNA	CDR3 protein
-	TRBJ1-5	TRBV10-3	many	TGTGCCATCAGCGACGAAGAAGGGCCCAATCAGCCCCAGCATTTT	CAISDEEGPNQPQHF
-	TRBJ2-7	TRBV5-1	many	TGCGCCAGCAACGATGGGGGGAAGGACGAGCAGTACTTC	CASNDGGKDEQYF
TRBD2	TRBJ2-1	TRBV7-2	-	TGTGCCAGCAGCTATGGACTAGCGGGAGAAGCAGGGGAGCAGTTCTTC	CASSYGLAGEAGEQFF
-	TRBJ2-7	TRBV5-1	many	TGCGCCAGCAGTTCGGGACTGAGTGTCTCGTACGAGCAGTACTTC	CASSSGLSVSYEQYF
-	TRBJ2-7	TRBV5-5	-	TGTGCCAGCAGCGTGGGGACCTCCCTCGGCGAGCAGTACTTC	CASSVGTSLGEQYF
TRBD2	TRBJ2-6	TRBV11-3	many	TGTGCCAGCAGCTTAAAACGGACTAGCGGCGGTTCTGGGGCCAACGTCCTGACTTTC	CASSLKRTSGGSGANVLTF
-	TRBJ2-1	TRBV15	many	TGTGCCACCAGCAGAGATCTCCGTAGCTCCTACAATGAGCAGTTCTTC	CATSRDLRSSYNEQFF
-	TRBJ2-3	TRBV20-1	-	TGCAGTGCTAGAGATATAAATCCCTTCCCATACACAGATACGCAGTATTTT	CSARDINPFPYTDTQYF
-	TRBJ1-2	TRBV29-1	few	TGCAGCGCCGGGGGGGCAGGAGCTAACTATGGCTACACCTTC	CSAGGAGANYGYTF
-	TRBJ2-5	TRBV28	many	TGTGCCAGCAGCCGGACAGCAAAAGAGACCCAGTACTTC	CASSRTAKETQYF
TRBD2	TRBJ2-5	TRBV19	many	TGTGCCAGTAGTATTCAGGGACTAGCGGGCGGCGCAGAGACCCAGTACTTC	CASSIQGLAGGAETQYF
-	TRBJ2-3	TRBV11-3	-	TGTGCCAGCAGCTTTAAGACCGGGACCGGGGTGTCGGATACGCAGTATTTT	CASSFKTGTGVSDTQYF
TRBD1	TRBJ2-5	TRBV2	-	TGTGCCAGCAGTGGGACAGGGACAAACCAAGAGACCCAGTACTTC	CASSGTGTNQETQYF
TRBD2	TRBJ2-5	TRBV30	many	TGTGCCTGGAGCGGTAGCGGGATAGAGACCCAGTACTTC	CAWSGSGIETQYF
-	TRBJ1-5	TRBV10-3	many	TGTGCCATCCGCTCGGGGGGCGATTATTGGCAGCCCCAGCATTTT	CAIRSGGDYWQPQHF
-	TRBJ2-3	TRBV7-9	few	TGTGCCAGCAGCTTAATGGTGGCGGGAAGTACGCAGTATTTT	CASSLMVAGSTQYF
TRBD2	TRBJ2-4	TRBV6-1	many	TGTGCCAGCAGTGAAGTTTCCGGGGCGGGAGGGCCCGAAAACATTCAGTACTTC	CASSEVSGAGGPENIQYF
TRBD2	TRBJ2-1	TRBV5-6	many	TGTGCCAGCAGCTTTGGGACTAGCGGGAGGAATGAGCAGTTCTTC	CASSFGTSGRNEQFF
-	TRBJ1-1	TRBV3-1	many	TGTGCCAGCAGCTCCCCCCCGTCTGAAGCTTTCTTT	CASSSPPSEAFF
TRBD2	TRBJ2-7	TRBV11-2	-	TGTGCCAGCAGCTTAGATACCGCCTTAGCGGGAGGCTCCTACGAGCAGTACTTC	CASSLDTALAGGSYEQYF